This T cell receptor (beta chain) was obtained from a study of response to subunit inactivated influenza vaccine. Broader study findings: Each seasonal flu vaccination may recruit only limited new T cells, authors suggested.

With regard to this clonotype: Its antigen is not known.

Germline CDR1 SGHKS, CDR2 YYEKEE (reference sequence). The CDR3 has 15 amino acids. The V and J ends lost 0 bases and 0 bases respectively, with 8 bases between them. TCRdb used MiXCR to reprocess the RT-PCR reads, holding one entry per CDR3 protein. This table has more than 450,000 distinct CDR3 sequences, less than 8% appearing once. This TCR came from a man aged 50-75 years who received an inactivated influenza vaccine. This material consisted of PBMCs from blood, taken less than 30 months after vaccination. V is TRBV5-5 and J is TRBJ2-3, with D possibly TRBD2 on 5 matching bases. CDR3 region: CASSLGEYSTDTQYF. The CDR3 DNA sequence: TGTGCCAGCAGCTTGGGGGAGTACAGCACAGATACGCAGTATTTT. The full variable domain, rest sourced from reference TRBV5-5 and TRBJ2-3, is DAGVTQSPTHLIKTRGQQVTLRCSPISGHKSVSWYQQVLGQGPQFIFQYYEKEERGRGNFPDRFSARQFPNYSSELNVNALLLGDSALYLCASSLGEYSTDTQYFGPGTRLTVL.